This T cell receptor beta chain was identified in a study of cytomegalovirus exposure and HLA in healthy donors. Background on the study: Across around 400 genotyped donors, just over 80% landed in the Caucasian-associated ancestry cluster. The study, taken as a whole, reports: Association of a missense DCLRE1C variant with TCR beta V- and J-gene trimming was reported in a later analysis.

Trimming removed 2 bases from V and 7 bases from J; junction bases left unmatched: 12. This CDR3 comprises 16 residues. Germline values: CDR1 SGDLS, CDR2 YYNGEE. Donors consisted of healthy bone marrow donors. In the case of this clone: Antigen unknown.

60 Vbeta and 13 Jbeta primers were used in PCR. In the authors' workflow: In a later analysis, the count reached about 80 million unique TCR beta chains, with about 9.9 million shared. Generated by immunoSEQ multiplex PCR, the TCRdb table keeps only in-frame clones and is missing some. The DNA gave D and trimming, while V, J and clone size come from that table. The profile shows about 140,000 clones, more than 75% of them singletons. This clonotype was obtained from a female donor in good health and CMV-seronegative. The V and J genes are TRBV9 and TRBJ2-7, with 10 positions matching TRBD2. The sequenced sample consisted of PBMCs. This CDR3 is CASSVAASGGLWEQYF. CDR3 coding DNA: TGTGCCAGCAGCGTCGCCGCTAGCGGGGGTCTGTGGGAGCAGTACTTC.